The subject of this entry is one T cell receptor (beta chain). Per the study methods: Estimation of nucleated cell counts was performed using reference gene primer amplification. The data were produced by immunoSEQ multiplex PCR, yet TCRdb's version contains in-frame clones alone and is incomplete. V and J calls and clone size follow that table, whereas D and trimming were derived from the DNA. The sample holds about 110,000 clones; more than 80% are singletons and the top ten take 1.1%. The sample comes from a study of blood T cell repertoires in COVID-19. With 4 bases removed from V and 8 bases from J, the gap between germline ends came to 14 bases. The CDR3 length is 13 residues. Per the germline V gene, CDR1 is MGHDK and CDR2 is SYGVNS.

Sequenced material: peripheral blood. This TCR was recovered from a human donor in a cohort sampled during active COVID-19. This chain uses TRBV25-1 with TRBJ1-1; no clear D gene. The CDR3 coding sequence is TGTGCCAGCAGTGTTCTTACTTCGGGAGAAGCTTTCTTT. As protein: CASSVLTSGEAFF.